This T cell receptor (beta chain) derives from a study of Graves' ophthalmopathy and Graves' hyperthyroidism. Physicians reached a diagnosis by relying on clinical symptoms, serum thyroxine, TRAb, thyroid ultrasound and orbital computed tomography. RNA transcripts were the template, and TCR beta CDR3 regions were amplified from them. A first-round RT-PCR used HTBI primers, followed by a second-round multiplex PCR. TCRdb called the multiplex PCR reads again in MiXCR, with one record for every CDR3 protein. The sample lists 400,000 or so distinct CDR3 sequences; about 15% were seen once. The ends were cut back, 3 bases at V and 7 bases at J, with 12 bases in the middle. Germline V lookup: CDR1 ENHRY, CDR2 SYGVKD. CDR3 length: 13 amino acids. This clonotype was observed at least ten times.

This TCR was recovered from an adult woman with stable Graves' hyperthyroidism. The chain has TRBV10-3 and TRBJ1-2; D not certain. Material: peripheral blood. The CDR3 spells CAISDSGISGYTF. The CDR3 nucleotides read TGTGCCATCAGTGACTCGGGGATCTCTGGCTACACCTTC.